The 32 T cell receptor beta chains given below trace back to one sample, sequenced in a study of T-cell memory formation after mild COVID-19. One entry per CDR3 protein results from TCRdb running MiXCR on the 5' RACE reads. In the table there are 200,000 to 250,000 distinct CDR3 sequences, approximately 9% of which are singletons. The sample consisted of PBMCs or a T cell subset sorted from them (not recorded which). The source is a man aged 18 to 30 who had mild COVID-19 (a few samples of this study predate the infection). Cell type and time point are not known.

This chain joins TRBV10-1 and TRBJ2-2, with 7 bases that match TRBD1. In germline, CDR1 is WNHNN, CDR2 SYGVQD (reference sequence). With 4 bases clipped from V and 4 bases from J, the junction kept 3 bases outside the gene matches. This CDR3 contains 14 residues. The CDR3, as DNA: TGCGCCAGCAGTGTGGGACAGATCACCGGGGAGCTGTTTTTT. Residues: CASSVGQITGELFF.

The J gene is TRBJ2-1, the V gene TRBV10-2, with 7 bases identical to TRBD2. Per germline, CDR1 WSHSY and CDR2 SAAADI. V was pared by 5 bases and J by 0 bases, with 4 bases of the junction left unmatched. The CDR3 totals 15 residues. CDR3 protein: CASSIAGSSYNEQFF. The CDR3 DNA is TGCGCCAGCAGTATAGCGGGTAGCTCCTACAATGAGCAGTTCTTC.

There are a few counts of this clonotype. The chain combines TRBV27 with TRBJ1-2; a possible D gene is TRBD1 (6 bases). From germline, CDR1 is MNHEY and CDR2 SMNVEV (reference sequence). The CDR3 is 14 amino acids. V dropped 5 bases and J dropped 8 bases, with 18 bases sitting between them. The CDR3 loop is CASSQNRQARGYTF. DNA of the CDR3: TGTGCCAGCAGTCAGAATCGACAGGCCCGGGGCTACACCTTC.

DNA of the CDR3: TGTGCCAGCAGCTTTAGCGGGGTTGGGACCGGGGAGCTGTTTTTT. Translation gives CASSFSGVGTGELFF. This sequence joins TRBV7-6 and TRBJ2-2; 8 nucleotides match TRBD2. The CDR3 consists of 15 residues. After removal of 3 bases from V and 5 bases from J, the junction contained 5 bases not matched to a gene. The V gene's germline CDR1 is SGHVS and CDR2 FNYEAQ.

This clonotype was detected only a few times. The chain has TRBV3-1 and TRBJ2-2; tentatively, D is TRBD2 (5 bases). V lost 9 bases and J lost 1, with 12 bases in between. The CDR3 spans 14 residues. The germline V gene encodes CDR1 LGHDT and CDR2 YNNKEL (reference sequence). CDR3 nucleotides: TGTGCCAGTCGGACCGGGGTGAACACCGGGGAGCTGTTTTTT. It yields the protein CASRTGVNTGELFF.

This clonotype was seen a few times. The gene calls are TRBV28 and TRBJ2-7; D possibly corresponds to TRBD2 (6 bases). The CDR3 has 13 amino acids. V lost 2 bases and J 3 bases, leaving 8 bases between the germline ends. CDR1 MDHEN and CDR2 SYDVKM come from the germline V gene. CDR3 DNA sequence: TGTGCCAGCAGTTTAATGGGGGGCTACGAGCAGTACGTC. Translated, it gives CASSLMGGYEQYV.

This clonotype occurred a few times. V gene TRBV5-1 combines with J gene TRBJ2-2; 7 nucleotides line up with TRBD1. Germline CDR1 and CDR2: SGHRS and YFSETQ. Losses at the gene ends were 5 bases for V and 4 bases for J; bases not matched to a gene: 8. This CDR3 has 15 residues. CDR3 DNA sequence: TGCGCCAGCAGTCGGACAGGCCAGAGCACCGGGGAGCTGTTTTTT. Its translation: CASSRTGQSTGELFF.

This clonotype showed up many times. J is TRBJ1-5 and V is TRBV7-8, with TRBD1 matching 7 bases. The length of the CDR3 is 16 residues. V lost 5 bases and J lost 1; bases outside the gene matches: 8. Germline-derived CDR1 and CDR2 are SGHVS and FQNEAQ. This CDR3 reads CASSSGGGGSNQPQHF. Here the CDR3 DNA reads TGTGCCAGCAGCAGTGGAGGGGGCGGAAGCAATCAGCCCCAGCATTTT.

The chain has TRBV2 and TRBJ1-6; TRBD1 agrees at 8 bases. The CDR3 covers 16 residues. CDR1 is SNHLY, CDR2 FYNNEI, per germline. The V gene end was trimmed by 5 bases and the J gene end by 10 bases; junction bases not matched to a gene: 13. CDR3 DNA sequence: TGTGCCAGCAGTCGCACCCGGGACAGGCGGAGGTCACCCCTCCACTTT. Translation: CASSRTRDRRRSPLHF.

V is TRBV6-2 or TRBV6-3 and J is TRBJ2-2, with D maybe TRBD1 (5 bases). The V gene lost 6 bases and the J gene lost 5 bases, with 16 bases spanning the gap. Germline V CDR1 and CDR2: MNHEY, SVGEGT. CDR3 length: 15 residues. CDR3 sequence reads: CASRPPIRVTGELFF. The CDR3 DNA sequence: TGTGCCAGCAGACCACCCATCAGGGTTACCGGGGAGCTGTTTTTT.

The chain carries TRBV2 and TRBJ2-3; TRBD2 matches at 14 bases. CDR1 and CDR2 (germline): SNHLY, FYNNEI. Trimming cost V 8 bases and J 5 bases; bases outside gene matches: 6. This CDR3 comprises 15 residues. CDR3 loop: CASGGLAGEIDTQYF. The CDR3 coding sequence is TGTGCCAGCGGGGGACTAGCGGGGGAAATAGATACGCAGTATTTT. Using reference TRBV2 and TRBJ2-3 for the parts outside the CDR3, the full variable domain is EPEVTQTPSHQVTQMGQEVILRCVPISNHLYFYWYRQILGQKVEFLVSFYNNEISEKSEIFDDQFSVERPDGSNFTLKIRSTKLEDSAMYFCASGGLAGEIDTQYFGPGTRLTVL.

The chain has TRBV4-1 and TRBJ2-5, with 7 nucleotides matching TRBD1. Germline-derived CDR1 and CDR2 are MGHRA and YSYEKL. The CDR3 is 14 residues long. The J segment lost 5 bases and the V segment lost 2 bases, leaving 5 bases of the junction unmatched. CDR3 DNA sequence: TGCGCCAGCAGCCAACAGGGGGTTATGGAGACCCAGTACTTC. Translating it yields CASSQQGVMETQYF.

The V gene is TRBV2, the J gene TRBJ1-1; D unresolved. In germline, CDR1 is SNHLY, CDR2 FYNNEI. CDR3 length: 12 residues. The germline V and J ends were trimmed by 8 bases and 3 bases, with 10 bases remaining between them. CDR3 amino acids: CASVVVYTEAFF. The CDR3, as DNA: TGTGCCAGCGTTGTGGTGTACACTGAAGCTTTCTTT.

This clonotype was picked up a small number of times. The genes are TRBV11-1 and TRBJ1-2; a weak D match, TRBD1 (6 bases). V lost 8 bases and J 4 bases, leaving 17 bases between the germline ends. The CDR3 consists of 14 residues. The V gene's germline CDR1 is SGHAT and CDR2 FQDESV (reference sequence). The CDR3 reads CASREAGALYGYTF. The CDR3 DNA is TGTGCCAGCCGCGAGGCAGGGGCCCTCTATGGCTACACCTTC.

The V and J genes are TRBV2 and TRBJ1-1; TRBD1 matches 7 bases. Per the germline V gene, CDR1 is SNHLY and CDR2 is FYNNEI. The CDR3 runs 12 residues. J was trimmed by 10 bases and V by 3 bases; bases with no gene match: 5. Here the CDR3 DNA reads TGTGCCAGCAGTGACAGGGACAGAGTAGCTTTCTTT. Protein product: CASSDRDRVAFF.

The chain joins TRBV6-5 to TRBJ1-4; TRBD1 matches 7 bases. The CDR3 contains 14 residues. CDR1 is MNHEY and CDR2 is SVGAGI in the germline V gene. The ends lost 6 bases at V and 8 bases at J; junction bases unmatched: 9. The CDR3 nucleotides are TGTGCCAGCAGCCTACAGGGGCGGGCGGAAAAACTGTTTTTT. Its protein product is CASSLQGRAEKLFF.

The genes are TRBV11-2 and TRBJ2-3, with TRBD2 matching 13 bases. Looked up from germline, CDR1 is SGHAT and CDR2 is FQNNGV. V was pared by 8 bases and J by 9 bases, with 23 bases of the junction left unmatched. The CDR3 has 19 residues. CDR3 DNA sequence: TGTGCCAGCCGAGTTTGGACTAGCGGGGGCCCTAGATCAAACGAGACGCAGTATTTT. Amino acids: CASRVWTSGGPRSNETQYF.

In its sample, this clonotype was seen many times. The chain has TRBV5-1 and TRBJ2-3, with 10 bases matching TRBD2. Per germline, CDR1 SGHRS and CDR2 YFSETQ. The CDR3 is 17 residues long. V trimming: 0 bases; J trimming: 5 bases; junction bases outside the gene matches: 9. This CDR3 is CASSLDQQRGGVDTQYF. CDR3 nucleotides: TGCGCCAGCAGCTTGGATCAACAGCGGGGGGGCGTAGATACGCAGTATTTT.

CDR3: CASRTPSGEGTDTQYF. CDR3 nucleotide sequence: TGTGCCAGCAGGACCCCTAGCGGGGAGGGCACAGATACGCAGTATTTT. The genes are TRBV7-2 and TRBJ2-3; 9 bases are shared with TRBD2. This CDR3 has 16 residues. Germline values: CDR1 SGHTA, CDR2 FQGNSA. V shed 6 bases, J shed 1 base, and the junction held 8 bases outside the gene matches.

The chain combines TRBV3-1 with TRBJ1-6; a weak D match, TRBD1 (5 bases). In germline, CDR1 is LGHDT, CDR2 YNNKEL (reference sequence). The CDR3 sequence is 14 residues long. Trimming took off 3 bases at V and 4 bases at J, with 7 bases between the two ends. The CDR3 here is CASSQGPYNSPLHF. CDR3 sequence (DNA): TGTGCCAGCAGCCAGGGACCGTATAATTCACCCCTCCACTTT. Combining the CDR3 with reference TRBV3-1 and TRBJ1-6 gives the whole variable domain DTAVSQTPKYLVTQMGNDKSIKCEQNLGHDTMYWYKQDSKKFLKIMFSYNNKELIINETVPNRFSPKSPDKAHLNLHINSLELGDSAVYFCASSQGPYNSPLHFGNGTRLTVT.

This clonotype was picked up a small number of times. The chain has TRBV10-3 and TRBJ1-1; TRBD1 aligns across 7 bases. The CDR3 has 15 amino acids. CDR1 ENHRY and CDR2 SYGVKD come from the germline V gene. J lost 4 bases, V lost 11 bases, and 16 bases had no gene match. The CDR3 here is CASLDRDLVGTEAFF. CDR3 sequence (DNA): TGTGCCTCCTTAGACAGGGACCTTGTTGGCACTGAAGCTTTCTTT.

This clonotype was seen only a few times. CDR3 sequence reads: CASSLRGQGLSPLHF. Here the CDR3 DNA reads TGTGCCAGCAGTTTAAGGGGACAGGGTCTTTCACCCCTCCACTTT. The chain combines TRBV12-3 or TRBV12-4 with TRBJ1-6; the match to TRBD1 covers 9 bases. CDR3 size: 15 residues. J lost 9 bases, V lost 2 bases, and 5 bases had no gene match.

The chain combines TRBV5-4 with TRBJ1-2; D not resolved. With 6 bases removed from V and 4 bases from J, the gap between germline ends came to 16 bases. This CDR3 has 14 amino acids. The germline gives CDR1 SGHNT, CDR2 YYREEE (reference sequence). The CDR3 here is CASTPGTPGYGYTF. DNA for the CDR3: TGTGCCAGCACCCCCGGCACTCCGGGCTATGGCTACACCTTC.

CDR3 in amino acids: CASSLALRHSPSGNTIYF. The CDR3 nucleotides are TGTGCCAGCAGCTTAGCCCTCCGACACTCTCCCTCTGGAAACACCATATATTTT. V and J are TRBV7-9 and TRBJ1-3; no clear D. The CDR3 extends over 18 amino acids. Per the germline V gene, CDR1 is SEHNR and CDR2 is FQNEAQ (reference sequence). Trimming took off 0 bases at V and 0 bases at J, with 15 bases between the two ends.

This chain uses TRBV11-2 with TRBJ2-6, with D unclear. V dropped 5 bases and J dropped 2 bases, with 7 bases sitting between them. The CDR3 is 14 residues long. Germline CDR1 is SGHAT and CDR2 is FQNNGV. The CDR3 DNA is TGTGCCAGCAGCACACCTACTGGGGCCAACGTCCTGACTTTC. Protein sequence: CASSTPTGANVLTF.

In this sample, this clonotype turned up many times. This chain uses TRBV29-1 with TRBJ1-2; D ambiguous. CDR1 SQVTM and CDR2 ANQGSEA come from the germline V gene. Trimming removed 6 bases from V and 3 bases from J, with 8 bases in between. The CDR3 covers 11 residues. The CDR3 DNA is TGCAGCGTGGGGAAGGACTATGGCTACACCTTC. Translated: CSVGKDYGYTF.

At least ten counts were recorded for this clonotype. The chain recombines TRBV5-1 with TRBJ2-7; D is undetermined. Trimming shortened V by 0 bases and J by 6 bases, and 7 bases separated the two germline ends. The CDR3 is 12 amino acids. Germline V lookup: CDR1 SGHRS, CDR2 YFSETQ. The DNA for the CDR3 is TGCGCCAGCAGCTTGGAGGGCCCCGAGCAGTACTTC. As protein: CASSLEGPEQYF.

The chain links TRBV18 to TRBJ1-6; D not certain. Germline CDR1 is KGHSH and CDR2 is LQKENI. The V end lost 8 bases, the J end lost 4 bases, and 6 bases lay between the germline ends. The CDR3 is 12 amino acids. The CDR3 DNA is TGTGCCAGCGCCGAATATAATTCACCCCTCCACTTT. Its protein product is CASAEYNSPLHF.

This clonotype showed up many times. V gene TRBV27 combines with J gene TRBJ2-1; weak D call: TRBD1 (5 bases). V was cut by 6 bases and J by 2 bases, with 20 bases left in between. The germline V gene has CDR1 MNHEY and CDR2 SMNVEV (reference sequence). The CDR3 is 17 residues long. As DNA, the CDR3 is TGTGCCAGCAGCTATCGACCGGCGGAAGGGGCCTACAATGAGCAGTTCTTC. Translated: CASSYRPAEGAYNEQFF.

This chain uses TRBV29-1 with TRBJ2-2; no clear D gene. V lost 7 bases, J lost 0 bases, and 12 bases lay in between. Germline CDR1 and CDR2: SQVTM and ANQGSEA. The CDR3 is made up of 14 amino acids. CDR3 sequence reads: CSGYYGSNTGELFF. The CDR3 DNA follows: TGCAGCGGGTATTACGGGTCGAACACCGGGGAGCTGTTTTTT.

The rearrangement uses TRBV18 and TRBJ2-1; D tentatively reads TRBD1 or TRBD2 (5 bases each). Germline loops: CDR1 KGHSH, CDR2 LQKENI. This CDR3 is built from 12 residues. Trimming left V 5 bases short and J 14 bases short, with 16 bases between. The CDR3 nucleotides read TGTGCCAGCTCAACCGACTCCAGGGACGAGTTCTTC. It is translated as CASSTDSRDEFF.

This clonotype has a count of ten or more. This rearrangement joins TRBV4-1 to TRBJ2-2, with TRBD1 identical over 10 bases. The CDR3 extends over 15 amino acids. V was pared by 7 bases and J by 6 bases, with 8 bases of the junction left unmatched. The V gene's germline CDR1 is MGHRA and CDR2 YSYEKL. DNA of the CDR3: TGCGCCAGCAATCCCAGGGACAGGGGCCCCGGGGAGCTGTTTTTT. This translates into CASNPRDRGPGELFF.